These T cell receptor beta chains were read from a single sample in a study of Ad26.COV2.S vaccination and SARS-CoV-2 variants. Some clones are missing from TCRdb's copy, which holds only in-frame ones; the method was immunoSEQ multiplex PCR. The data contain about 350,000 clones, around 88% of them singletons. The sequencing used peripheral blood, collected in a trial of Ad26.COV2.S vaccine versus placebo. These receptor sequences come from a person aged 18-60 years who received the Ad26.COV2.S COVID-19 vaccine or a placebo. Each CDR3 is given with its conserved first and last residue. D genes are given only for firm matches. The listing skips clone size in some rows; elsewhere it reads once, few, many or a size class.

clone_size	v_call	cdr3_length	d_call	j_call	cdr3_nt	cdr3_aa
few	TRBV7-9	17	-	TRBJ2-5	TGTGCCAGCAGCGCCCGCCGGGGTTCGGGGGAACAAGAGACCCAGTACTTC	CASSARRGSGEQETQYF
-	TRBV4-1	16	-	TRBJ1-1	TGCGCCAGCAGCCAAGATTCCCCGACGGGGAACACTGAAGCTTTCTTT	CASSQDSPTGNTEAFF
-	TRBV2	15	-	TRBJ1-5	TGTGCCAGCAGTGAAGGTGCAGGGGCGGTTCAGCCCCAGCATTTT	CASSEGAGAVQPQHF
-	TRBV5-1	15	-	TRBJ2-7	TGCGCCAGCAGCGTATCTAGCGCCGGTGGGTACGAGCAGTACTTC	CASSVSSAGGYEQYF
-	TRBV28	16	-	TRBJ1-5	TGTGCCAGCAGTTTAGGCATGCTGGGGTCCGGGCAGCCCCAGCATTTT	CASSLGMLGSGQPQHF
-	TRBV7-9	14	-	TRBJ1-4	TGTGCCAGCAGCTTCGACGGGGTGGATGAAAAACTGTTTTTT	CASSFDGVDEKLFF
-	TRBV28	12	-	TRBJ1-6	TGTGCCAGCAGTTGGGATAATTCACCCCTCCACTTT	CASSWDNSPLHF
-	TRBV4-2	15	TRBD1	TRBJ1-4	TGTGCCAGCAGCAAGGACAGGGGTGGTAATGAAAAACTGTTTTTT	CASSKDRGGNEKLFF
few	TRBV19	14	TRBD2	TRBJ2-4	TGTGCCAGTAGGACCACTAGCGGTCTAAACATTCAGTACTTC	CASRTTSGLNIQYF
-	TRBV29-1	13	TRBD2	TRBJ2-5	TGCAGCGTCCGGACTAGCGATGGAGAGACCCAGTACTTC	CSVRTSDGETQYF
-	TRBV7-9	12	-	TRBJ2-1	TGTGCCAGCAGCTCGCAGGGCCATGAGCAGTTCTTC	CASSSQGHEQFF
-	TRBV3-1/TRBV3-2	19	TRBD2	TRBJ2-3	TGTGCCAGCAGCCCCTGGACTAGCGGGGGGCCTTTCCTCACAGATACGCAGTATTTT	CASSPWTSGGPFLTDTQYF
once	TRBV5-1	15	-	TRBJ1-1	TGCGCCAGCAGCCAGAGTCGGGAGGAGAACACTGAAGCTTTCTTT	CASSQSREENTEAFF
-	TRBV4-1	14	-	TRBJ1-1	TGCGCCAGCAGCCAAGAGCCCGGTAACACTGAAGCTTTCTTT	CASSQEPGNTEAFF
-	TRBV6-5	13	-	TRBJ1-5	TGTGCCAGTCGAAGGGACCCTTCTCAGCCCCAGCATTTT	CASRRDPSQPQHF
-	TRBV6-4	13	-	TRBJ1-1	TGTGCCAGCTCCTGGACAGAAGGGACTGAAGCTTTCTTT	CASSWTEGTEAFF
-	TRBV29-1	13	TRBD1	TRBJ1-2	TGCAGCGTTGGACAGGGCGGCCTTAGTGGCTACACCTTC	CSVGQGGLSGYTF
-	TRBV28	11	-	TRBJ2-7	TGTGCCAGCAGTTGGGGGAACGAGCAGTACTTC	CASSWGNEQYF
-	TRBV6-6	15	-	TRBJ2-7	TGTGCCAGCAGTTCTCAGGGAGGTTGGGGCTACGAGCAGTACTTC	CASSSQGGWGYEQYF
-	TRBV7-8	14	-	TRBJ1-5	TGTGCCAGCAGCACGTCCCCAGGCTGGCAGCCCCAGCATTTT	CASSTSPGWQPQHF
-	TRBV10-3	17	-	TRBJ1-3	TGTGCCATCAGTGACCCGGGACGGGGGGCCTCTGGAAACACCATATATTTT	CAISDPGRGASGNTIYF
-	TRBV7-2	11	-	TRBJ2-1	TGTGCCAGCAGCTTAAACAATGAGCAGTTCTTC	CASSLNNEQFF
-	TRBV6-4	9	-	TRBJ2-3	TGTGCCAGCAGTGACCAGGGGTATTTT	CASSDQGYF
-	TRBV7-2	14	TRBD1	TRBJ1-2	TGTGCCAGCAGCCCAACGACAGGGAACTATGGCTACACCTTC	CASSPTTGNYGYTF
once	TRBV3-1/TRBV3-2	13	TRBD2	TRBJ2-1	TGTGCCAGCAGCCAAGATTTAGCGGGAGAGCAGTTCTTC	CASSQDLAGEQFF
-	TRBV19	13	TRBD1	TRBJ1-2	TGTGCCAGTAGTATGCGACAGGGCTATGGCTACACCTTC	CASSMRQGYGYTF
-	TRBV5-1	15	-	TRBJ2-1	TGCGCCAGCAGCTTGGTGGGGGAGATGGGGAATGAGCAGTTCTTC	CASSLVGEMGNEQFF
-	TRBV6-5	13	-	TRBJ1-2	TGTGCCACCCCACCAGTGACAGGATTGGGCTACACCTTC	CATPPVTGLGYTF
-	TRBV5-1	16	TRBD2	TRBJ2-1	TGCGCCAGCAGCTCATTAGCGGGGAGCTCCTACAATGAGCAGTTCTTC	CASSSLAGSSYNEQFF
-	TRBV2	11	-	TRBJ2-1	TGTGCCAATAAAAGGGGAGGTGAGCAGTTCTTC	CANKRGGEQFF
-	TRBV7-6	17	-	TRBJ2-5	TGTGCCAGCAGCTTAGTCGGTAGGCAAGGCGGGCAAGAGACCCAGTACTTC	CASSLVGRQGGQETQYF
once	TRBV28	13	-	TRBJ1-2	TGTGCCAGCAGTTTAGGGTTTAACTATGGCTACACCTTC	CASSLGFNYGYTF
few	TRBV7-2	17	-	TRBJ1-6	TGTGCCAGCAGCTTAAGGGCGGCTCAAAGAGGGAATTCACCCCTCCACTTT	CASSLRAAQRGNSPLHF
-	TRBV6-6	14	-	TRBJ1-1	TGTGCCAGCAGTTACTCCCAGATGCACACTGAAGCTTTCTTT	CASSYSQMHTEAFF
-	TRBV5-8	15	-	TRBJ2-2	TGTGCCAGCAGCATGGTGTCCGGTTACACCGGGGAGCTGTTTTTT	CASSMVSGYTGELFF
-	TRBV2	16	TRBD1	TRBJ1-6	TGTGCCAGCAGTGTTGACAGGGACAACTATAATTCACCCCTCCACTTT	CASSVDRDNYNSPLHF
-	TRBV28	12	-	TRBJ2-7	TGTGCCAGCAGTACAGGCGTCTACGAGCAGTACTTC	CASSTGVYEQYF
once	TRBV27	13	-	TRBJ1-1	TGTGCCACCCGGAGGCTAGGGAACACTGAAGCTTTCTTT	CATRRLGNTEAFF
once	TRBV9	15	-	TRBJ2-1	TGTGCCAGCAGCGTAGATGGATCGCCCGTCAATGAGCAGTTCTTC	CASSVDGSPVNEQFF
-	TRBV5-6	16	-	TRBJ1-2	TGTGCCAGCAGCACCATCAACAGGGCCTTTAACTATGGCTACACCTTC	CASSTINRAFNYGYTF
-	TRBV7-9	13	-	TRBJ2-1	TGTGCCAGCAGCGAAGGCTATAGCGGAGAGCAGTTCTTC	CASSEGYSGEQFF
-	TRBV10-3	14	-	TRBJ2-3	TGTGCCATCAGGATGGACACCTCCACAGATACGCAGTATTTT	CAIRMDTSTDTQYF